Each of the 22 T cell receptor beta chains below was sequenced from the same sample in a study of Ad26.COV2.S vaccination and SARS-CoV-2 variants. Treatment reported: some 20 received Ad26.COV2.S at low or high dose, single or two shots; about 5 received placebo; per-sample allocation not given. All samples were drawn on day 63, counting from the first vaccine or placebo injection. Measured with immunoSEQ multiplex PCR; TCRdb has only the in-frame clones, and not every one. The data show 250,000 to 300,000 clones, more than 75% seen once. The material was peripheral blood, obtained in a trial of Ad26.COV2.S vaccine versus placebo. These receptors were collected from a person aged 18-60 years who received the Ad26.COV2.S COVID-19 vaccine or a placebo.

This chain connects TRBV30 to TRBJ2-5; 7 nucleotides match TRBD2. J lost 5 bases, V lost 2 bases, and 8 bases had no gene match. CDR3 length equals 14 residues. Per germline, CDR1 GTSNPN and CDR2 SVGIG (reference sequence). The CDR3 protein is CAWSMEGGRETQYF. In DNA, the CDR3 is TGTGCCTGGAGTATGGAGGGAGGGAGGGAGACCCAGTACTTC.

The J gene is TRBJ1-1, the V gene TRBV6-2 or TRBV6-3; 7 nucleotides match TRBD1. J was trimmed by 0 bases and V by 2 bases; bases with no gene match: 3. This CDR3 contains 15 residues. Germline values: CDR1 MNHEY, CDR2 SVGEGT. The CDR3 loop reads CASSYGTAVNTEAFF. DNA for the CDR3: TGTGCCAGCAGTTACGGGACAGCCGTGAACACTGAAGCTTTCTTT.

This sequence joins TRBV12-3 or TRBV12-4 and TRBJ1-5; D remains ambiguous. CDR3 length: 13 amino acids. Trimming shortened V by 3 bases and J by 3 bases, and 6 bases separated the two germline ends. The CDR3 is CASSLLPNQPQHF. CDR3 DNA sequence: TGTGCCAGCAGTTTGCTCCCCAATCAGCCCCAGCATTTT.

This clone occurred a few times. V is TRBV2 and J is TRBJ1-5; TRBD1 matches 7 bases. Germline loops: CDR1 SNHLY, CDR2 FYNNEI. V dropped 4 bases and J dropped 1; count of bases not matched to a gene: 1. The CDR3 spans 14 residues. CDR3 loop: CASSVQGSNQPQHF. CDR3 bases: TGTGCCAGCAGTGTACAGGGGAGCAATCAGCCCCAGCATTTT.

The CDR3 nucleotides read TGTGCCAGCAAACGGGACGCCACTGAAGCTTTCTTT. Its protein product is CASKRDATEAFF. V usage is TRBV12-3 or TRBV12-4 and J usage is TRBJ1-1; perhaps TRBD1 as D (5 bases). The CDR3 extends over 12 amino acids. The V end lost 7 bases, the J end lost 4 bases, and 10 bases lay between the germline ends.

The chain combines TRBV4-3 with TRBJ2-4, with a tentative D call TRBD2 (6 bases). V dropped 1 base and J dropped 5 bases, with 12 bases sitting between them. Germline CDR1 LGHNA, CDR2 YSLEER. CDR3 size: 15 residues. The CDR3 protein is CASSQVGWGENIQYF. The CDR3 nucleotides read TGCGCCAGCAGCCAAGTGGGATGGGGGGAAAACATTCAGTACTTC.

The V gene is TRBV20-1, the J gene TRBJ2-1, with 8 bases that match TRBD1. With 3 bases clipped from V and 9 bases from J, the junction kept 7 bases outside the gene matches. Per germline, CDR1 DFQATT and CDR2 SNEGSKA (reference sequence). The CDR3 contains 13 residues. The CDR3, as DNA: TGCAGTGCTAGTGACACAGGGGGGATTGAGCAGTTCTTC. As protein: CSASDTGGIEQFF.

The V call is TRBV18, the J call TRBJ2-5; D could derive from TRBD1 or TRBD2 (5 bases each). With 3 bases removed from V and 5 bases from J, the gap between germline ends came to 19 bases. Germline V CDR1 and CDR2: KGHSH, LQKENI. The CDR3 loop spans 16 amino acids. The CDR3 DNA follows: TGTGCCAGCTCACCGGATTTGAGGGCAGGGTCCGAGACCCAGTACTTC. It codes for CASSPDLRAGSETQYF.

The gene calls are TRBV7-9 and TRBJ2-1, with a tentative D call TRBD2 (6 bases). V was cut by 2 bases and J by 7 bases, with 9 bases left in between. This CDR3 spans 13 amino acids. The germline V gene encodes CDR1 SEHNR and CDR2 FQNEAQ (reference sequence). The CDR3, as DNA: TGTGCCAGCAGCTTATTTGCGGGGAATGAGCAGTTCTTC. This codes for CASSLFAGNEQFF.

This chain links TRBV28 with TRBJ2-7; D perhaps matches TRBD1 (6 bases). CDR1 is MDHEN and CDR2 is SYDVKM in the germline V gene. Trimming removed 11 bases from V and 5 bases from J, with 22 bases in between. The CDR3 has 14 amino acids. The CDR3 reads CAAIGGRGLDEQYF. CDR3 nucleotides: TGTGCCGCCATTGGGGGCAGGGGTCTCGACGAGCAGTACTTC.

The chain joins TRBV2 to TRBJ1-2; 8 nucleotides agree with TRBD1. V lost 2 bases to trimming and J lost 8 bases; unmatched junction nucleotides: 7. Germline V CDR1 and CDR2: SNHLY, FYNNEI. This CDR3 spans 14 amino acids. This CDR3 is CASSELAGGRGYTF. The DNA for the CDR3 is TGTGCCAGCAGTGAATTGGCAGGGGGCAGGGGCTACACCTTC.

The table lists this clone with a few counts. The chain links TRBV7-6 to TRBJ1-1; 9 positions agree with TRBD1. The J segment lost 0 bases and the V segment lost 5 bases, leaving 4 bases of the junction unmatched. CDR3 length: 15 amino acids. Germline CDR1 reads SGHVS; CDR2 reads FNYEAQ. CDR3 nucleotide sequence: TGTGCCAGCAGCCTTGGACAGGGGATGAACACTGAAGCTTTCTTT. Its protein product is CASSLGQGMNTEAFF.

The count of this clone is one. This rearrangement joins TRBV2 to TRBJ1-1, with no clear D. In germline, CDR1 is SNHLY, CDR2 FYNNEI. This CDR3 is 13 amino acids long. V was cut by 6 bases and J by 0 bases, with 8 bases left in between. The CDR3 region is CASSPYMNTEAFF. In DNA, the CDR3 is TGTGCCAGCAGCCCATACATGAACACTGAAGCTTTCTTT.

Here the CDR3 reads CASSTGPRNGELFF. The CDR3 region has the DNA TGTGCCAGCAGCACCGGGCCCCGGAACGGGGAGCTGTTTTTT. J is TRBJ2-2 and V is TRBV11-3; D gene unclear. The CDR3 is 14 amino acids. Germline V CDR1 and CDR2: SGHNT, YENEEA. Trimming took off 5 bases at V and 7 bases at J, with 14 bases between the two ends. The complete variable domain, with remaining parts taken from reference TRBV11-3 and TRBJ2-2, reads EAGVVQSPRYKIIEKKQPVAFWCNPISGHNTLYWYLQNLGQGPELLIRYENEEAVDDSQLPKDRFSAERLKGVDSTLKIQPAELGDSAVYLCASSTGPRNGELFFGEGSRLTVL.

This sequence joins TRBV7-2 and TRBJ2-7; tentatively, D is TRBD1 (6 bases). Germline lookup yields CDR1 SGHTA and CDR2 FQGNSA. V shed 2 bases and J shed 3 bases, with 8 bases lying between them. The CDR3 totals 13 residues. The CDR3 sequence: CASSLNRDYEQYF. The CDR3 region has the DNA TGTGCCAGCAGCTTAAACAGGGACTACGAGCAGTACTTC. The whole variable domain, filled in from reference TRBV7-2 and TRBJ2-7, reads GAGVSQSPSNKVTEKGKDVELRCDPISGHTALYWYRQSLGQGLEFLIYFQGNSAPDKSGLPSDRFSAERTGGSVSTLTIQRTQQEDSAVYLCASSLNRDYEQYFGPGTRLTVT.

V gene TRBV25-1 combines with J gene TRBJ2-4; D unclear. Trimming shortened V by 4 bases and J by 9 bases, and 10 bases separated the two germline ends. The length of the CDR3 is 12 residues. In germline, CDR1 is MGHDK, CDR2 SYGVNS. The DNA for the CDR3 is TGTGCCAGCAGTGGGGGTGTGGGCATTCAGTACTTC. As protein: CASSGGVGIQYF. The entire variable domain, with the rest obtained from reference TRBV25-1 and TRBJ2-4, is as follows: EADIYQTPRYLVIGTGKKITLECSQTMGHDKMYWYQQDPGMELHLIHYSYGVNSTEKGDLSSESTVSRIRTEHFPLTLESARPSHTSQYLCASSGGVGIQYFGAGTRLSVL.

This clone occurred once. The CDR3 loop is CASSLEESLQYF. DNA of the CDR3: TGTGCCAGCAGCTTAGAGGAATCACTTCAGTACTTC. The chain combines TRBV11-2 with TRBJ2-4, with unresolved D. The length of the CDR3 is 12 residues. The germline V gene encodes CDR1 SGHAT and CDR2 FQNNGV. V was pared by 0 bases and J by 11 bases, with 8 bases between.

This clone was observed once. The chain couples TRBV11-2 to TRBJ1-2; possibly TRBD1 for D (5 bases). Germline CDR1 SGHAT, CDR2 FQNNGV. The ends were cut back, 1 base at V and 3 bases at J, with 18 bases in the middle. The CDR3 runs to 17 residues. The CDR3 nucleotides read TGTGCCAGCAGCTTAGCTCCTACGGGGGGGAGGGACTATGGCTACACCTTC. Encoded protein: CASSLAPTGGRDYGYTF.

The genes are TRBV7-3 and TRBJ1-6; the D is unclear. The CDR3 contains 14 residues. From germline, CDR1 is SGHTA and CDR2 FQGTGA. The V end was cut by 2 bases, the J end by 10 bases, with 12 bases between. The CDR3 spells CASSLGLIDSPLHF. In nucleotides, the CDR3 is TGTGCCAGCAGCTTAGGTCTGATAGACTCACCCCTCCACTTT.

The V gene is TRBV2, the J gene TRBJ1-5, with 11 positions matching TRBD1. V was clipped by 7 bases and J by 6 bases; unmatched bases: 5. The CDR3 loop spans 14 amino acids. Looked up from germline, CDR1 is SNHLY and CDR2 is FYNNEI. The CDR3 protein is CASTGTGGFQPQHF. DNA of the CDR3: TGTGCCAGCACCGGGACAGGGGGGTTTCAGCCCCAGCATTTT.

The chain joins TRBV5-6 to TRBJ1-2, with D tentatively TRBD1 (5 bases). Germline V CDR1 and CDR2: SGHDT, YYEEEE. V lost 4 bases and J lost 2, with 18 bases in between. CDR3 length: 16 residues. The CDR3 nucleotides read TGTGCCAGCAGCACCAGGGAGAGGTTAAAAAACTATGGCTACACCTTC. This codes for CASSTRERLKNYGYTF.

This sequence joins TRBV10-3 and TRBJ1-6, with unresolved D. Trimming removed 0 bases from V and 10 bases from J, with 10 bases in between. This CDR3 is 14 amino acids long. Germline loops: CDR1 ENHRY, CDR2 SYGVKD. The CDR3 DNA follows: TGTGCCATCAGTGAGTCGACCTTAGGGTCACCCCTCCACTTT. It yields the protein CAISESTLGSPLHF.